This T cell receptor (beta chain) was retrieved from a study of identical twins. Whole-study results and caveats: In cord blood, abundant beta clonotypes had fewer insertions; memory showed no trend. Out-of-frame beta sequences exhibited a weaker degree of excess twin sharing.

V lost 4 bases to trimming and J lost 5 bases, with 16 bases between them. CDR3 size: 16 residues. Germline loops: CDR1 SGHNT, CDR2 YYREEE (reference sequence). MiXCR, run by TCRdb on the 5' RACE reads, gives a single entry per CDR3 protein. The data hold some 500,000 distinct CDR3 sequences, with about 14% observed a single time. Details on this clonotype: Antigen: not known.

The donor group consisted entirely of healthy Caucasians. The sample also formed part of further work on yellow fever vaccine responses in identical twins. That paper adds: The T cell response to vaccination in identical twins was reportedly partly convergent and partly personalized.

The sequence was collected from a woman aged 18-29 years in good health. The sample comprised CD4+ T cells sorted from blood. The V call is TRBV5-4, the J call TRBJ1-6; weak D call: TRBD1 (5 bases). The CDR3 coding sequence is TGTGCCAGCAGCGTCGGGACCTCTAGGGATAATTCACCCCTCCACTTT. It yields the protein CASSVGTSRDNSPLHF.